This is a list of T cell receptor beta chains from one sample in a study of blood T cell repertoires in COVID-19. Repertoires were generated with immunoSEQ multiplex PCR, while TCRdb's copy carries only in-frame clones and drops some. The table records about 150,000 clones, about three quarters of them present only once. The sequenced sample consisted of peripheral blood. All receptors come from a man at least 80 years old with acute or convalescent COVID-19. The CDR3 runs from the conserved cysteine through the conserved F or W. The D gene is left open where the match is weak. Only some rows state a clone size, as once, few, many or a class for expanded clones.

TRBJ1-6,.,.,TRBV28,TGTGCCAGCAGACGTGGGGGCGAGTTTTGGGATTCACCCCTCCACTTT,CASRRGGEFWDSPLHF
TRBJ2-7,.,few,TRBV7-2,TGTGCCAGCAGCACCGGTCCCGGTGGAGGAGGGCAGTACTTC,CASSTGPGGGGQYF
TRBJ2-3,TRBD2,.,TRBV18,TGTGCCAGCTCACCTCTACCTAGCGGACGCACAGATACGCAGTATTTT,CASSPLPSGRTDTQYF
TRBJ2-6,.,.,TRBV5-1,TGCGCCAGCAGCTTGGCCTCGTTTTCTGGGGCCAACGTCCTGACTTTC,CASSLASFSGANVLTF
TRBJ1-1,.,once,TRBV5-1,TGCGCCAGCAGCCGGGGCGGGGGTAACACTGAAGCTTTCTTT,CASSRGGGNTEAFF
TRBJ1-1,.,.,TRBV2,TGTGCCAGCAGTGGACAGTTTAACACTGAAGCTTTCTTT,CASSGQFNTEAFF
TRBJ2-3,TRBD1,.,TRBV10-3,TGTGCCATCAGTGCAGGACAGGGGACTACCACAGATACGCAGTATTTT,CAISAGQGTTTDTQYF
TRBJ2-1,TRBD1,.,TRBV7-3,TGTGCCAGCAGAAGGACAGGGGGTGGGAATGAGCAGTTCTTC,CASRRTGGGNEQFF
TRBJ1-3,TRBD1,.,TRBV7-8,TGTGCCAGCAGATACGACAGGGACTCTGGAAACACCATATATTTT,CASRYDRDSGNTIYF
TRBJ1-1,TRBD1,.,TRBV6-1,TGTGCCAGCAGTGATCTGACAGGGGGCAGAGCTTTCTTT,CASSDLTGGRAFF
TRBJ1-1,.,few,TRBV9,TGTGCCAGCAGCGCGGGACATTTGAACACTGAAGCTTTCTTT,CASSAGHLNTEAFF
TRBJ1-4,.,.,TRBV5-6,TGTGCCAGCAGCTTGCTAGAGAACAATGAAAAACTGTTTTTT,CASSLLENNEKLFF
TRBJ2-5,.,.,TRBV12-3/TRBV12-4,TGTGCCAGCAGTTTGGAGCAGAATACCCTCCAGTACTTC,CASSLEQNTLQYF
TRBJ2-7,TRBD1,.,TRBV2,TGTGCCAGCCATGGACAGGGAGGATACGAGCAGTACTTC,CASHGQGGYEQYF
TRBJ1-2,.,.,TRBV18,TGTGCCAGCTCACCAGTCCACAGGGCGGACTATGGCTACACCTTC,CASSPVHRADYGYTF
TRBJ1-6,TRBD1,.,TRBV30,TGTGCCTGGAGTGTTTCCCTCAACAGGGGATGGTCACCCCTCCACTTT,CAWSVSLNRGWSPLHF
TRBJ2-5,.,.,TRBV5-6,TGTGCCAGCAGCTCACCCCGGGACACCTCGGAGACCCAGTACTTC,CASSSPRDTSETQYF
TRBJ2-2,.,.,TRBV19,TGTGCAGTCGTCGCGGCGAACACCGGGGAGCTGTTTTTT,CAVVAANTGELFF
TRBJ1-4,.,few,TRBV5-4,TGTGCCAGCAGCTTGGTCGGGGATGAAAAACTGTTTTTT,CASSLVGDEKLFF
TRBJ1-6,.,.,TRBV5-4,TGTGCCAGCAGCTTGGAGGGGAATTCACCCCTCCACTTT,CASSLEGNSPLHF
TRBJ1-6,TRBD1,.,TRBV9,TGTGCCAGCAGCTCGCAGGGGGGCCTTTTGGCACCCCTCCACTTT,CASSSQGGLLAPLHF
TRBJ2-3,.,few,TRBV6-1,TGTGCCAGCAGTGAGGCTAGTGCGGGGGCCCGGGATACGCAGTATTTT,CASSEASAGARDTQYF
TRBJ1-2,TRBD1,few,TRBV6-5,TGTGCCAGCAGGAGTCGGGACAGCGGCTATGGCTACACCTTC,CASRSRDSGYGYTF
TRBJ1-6,.,.,TRBV28,TGTGCCAGCAGTCCTAGTGAGGTAAATTCACCCCTCCACTTT,CASSPSEVNSPLHF
TRBJ1-2,TRBD1,.,TRBV30,TGTGCCTGGAGTGTAGGCTCGACAGGGAGTTATGGCTACACCTTC,CAWSVGSTGSYGYTF
TRBJ1-6,.,.,TRBV7-9,TGTGCCAGCAGCTTAGAACAATATAATTCACCCCTCCACTTT,CASSLEQYNSPLHF
TRBJ1-1,TRBD1,once,TRBV5-6,TGTGCCAGCAGCTTCGGGGTAGGGGGCGCGATCACTGAAGCTTTCTTT,CASSFGVGGAITEAFF
TRBJ2-7,TRBD2,.,TRBV6-5,TGTGCCAGCAGTTTAGTGACTAGCGGGGAGTACGAGCAGTACTTC,CASSLVTSGEYEQYF
TRBJ2-6,.,.,TRBV7-9,TGTGCCAGAGATGACGGGAGCTCTGGGGCCAACGTCCTGACTTTC,CARDDGSSGANVLTF
TRBJ1-5,.,.,TRBV6-2/TRBV6-3,TGTGCCAGCAGTTACGACTCCCTCAATCAGCCCCAGCATTTT,CASSYDSLNQPQHF
TRBJ2-3,.,once,TRBV5-4,TGTGCCAGCAGTCAACAGGGATCCACAGATACGCAGTATTTT,CASSQQGSTDTQYF